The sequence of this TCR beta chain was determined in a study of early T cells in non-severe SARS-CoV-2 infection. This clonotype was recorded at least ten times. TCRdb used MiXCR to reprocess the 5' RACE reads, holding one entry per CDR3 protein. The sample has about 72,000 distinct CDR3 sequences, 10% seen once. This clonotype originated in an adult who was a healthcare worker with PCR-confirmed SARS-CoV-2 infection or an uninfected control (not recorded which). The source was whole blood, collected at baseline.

CDR3 sequence (DNA): TGCGCCAGCAGTGAGGCAGGGAGGAATGAGCAGTTCTTC. Its protein is CASSEAGRNEQFF. V usage is TRBV10-2 and J usage is TRBJ2-1, with D possibly TRBD2 on 6 matching bases. The CDR3 runs to 13 residues. The germline CDR1 and CDR2 sequences are WSHSY and SAAADI. The ends were cut back, 2 bases at V and 7 bases at J, with 9 bases in the middle.